This T cell receptor (beta chain) was recovered during a study of T cell responses to AZD1222 COVID-19 vaccine. V lost 0 bases and J lost 1; bases outside the gene matches: 3. The CDR3 runs 15 residues. Germline V lookup: CDR1 SGHNT, CDR2 YYREEE (reference sequence). Only one count was recorded for this clone. Method: immunoSEQ multiplex PCR; TCRdb's copy keeps in-frame clones and lacks some. Here the sample spans some 99,000 clones, 80% to 90% being singletons. The V and J genes are TRBV5-4 and TRBJ1-1; TRBD1 agrees at 7 bases. This TCR derives from an adult who received the AZD1222 COVID-19 vaccine. The sequenced sample was peripheral blood, obtained 28 days after the second AZD1222 dose. The chain's CDR3 is CASSLATGENTEAFF. The CDR3 region has the DNA TGTGCCAGCAGCTTGGCCACAGGGGAGAACACTGAAGCTTTCTTT. Complete variable domain (other parts from reference TRBV5-4 and TRBJ1-1): ETGVTQSPTHLIKTRGQQVTLRCSSQSGHNTVSWYQQALGQGPQFIFQYYREEENGRGNFPPRFSGLQFPNYSSELNVNALELDDSALYLCASSLATGENTEAFFGQGTRLTVV.